This is a list of T cell receptor beta chains from one sample in a study of cytomegalovirus exposure and HLA in healthy donors. The table came from immunoSEQ multiplex PCR; TCRdb's copy has only in-frame clones and leaves some out. The data show 120,000 to 150,000 clones, with roughly 78% seen just once and about 3.2% held by the top ten. Sequences were obtained from PBMCs. These TCRs come from a man aged 18 to 30 in good health and CMV-seropositive. Both conserved end residues are part of each CDR3. Each record gives: D gene, clone size, J gene, V gene, CDR3 protein, CDR3 DNA. The D gene is left open where the match is weak. Clone size is stated in some rows and not others, as once, few, many or a class when expanded.

d_call: TRBD1; clone_size: -; j_call: TRBJ1-4; v_call: TRBV30; cdr3_aa: CAWLSQGASNEKLFF; cdr3_nt: TGTGCCTGGTTGTCGCAGGGGGCAAGTAATGAAAAACTGTTTTTT
d_call: TRBD1; clone_size: -; j_call: TRBJ2-2; v_call: TRBV10-1; cdr3_aa: CASRTGTGADGELFF; cdr3_nt: TGCGCCAGCAGGACAGGGACAGGGGCGGACGGGGAGCTGTTTTTT
d_call: -; clone_size: -; j_call: TRBJ2-2; v_call: TRBV6-1; cdr3_aa: CASSLLQVKTGELFF; cdr3_nt: TGTGCCAGCAGCTTGTTACAAGTAAAGACCGGGGAGCTGTTTTTT
d_call: -; clone_size: -; j_call: TRBJ1-5; v_call: TRBV6-5; cdr3_aa: CASSTSRGRQPQHF; cdr3_nt: TGTGCCAGCAGTACCTCCAGGGGACGCCAGCCCCAGCATTTT
d_call: TRBD2; clone_size: once; j_call: TRBJ2-7; v_call: TRBV6-6; cdr3_aa: CASSYGLAGPYEQYF; cdr3_nt: TGTGCCAGCAGTTACGGGTTAGCGGGACCCTACGAGCAGTACTTC
d_call: -; clone_size: -; j_call: TRBJ2-7; v_call: TRBV6-1; cdr3_aa: CASSEYSYEQYF; cdr3_nt: TGTGCCAGCAGTGAATACTCCTACGAGCAGTACTTC
d_call: -; clone_size: -; j_call: TRBJ2-2; v_call: TRBV5-4; cdr3_aa: CASSSRTDDSGGELFF; cdr3_nt: TGTGCCAGCAGCTCCCGGACAGACGATTCGGGCGGGGAGCTGTTTTTT
d_call: -; clone_size: -; j_call: TRBJ2-1; v_call: TRBV4-2; cdr3_aa: CASSPSWTLTYNEQFF; cdr3_nt: TGTGCCAGCAGCCCTTCCTGGACTCTGACGTACAATGAGCAGTTCTTC
d_call: TRBD1; clone_size: -; j_call: TRBJ2-1; v_call: TRBV29-1; cdr3_aa: CSGSRDRGFNEQFF; cdr3_nt: TGCAGCGGTAGCCGGGACAGGGGATTCAATGAGCAGTTCTTC
d_call: -; clone_size: -; j_call: TRBJ1-4; v_call: TRBV7-9; cdr3_aa: CASSDQGGWEKLFF; cdr3_nt: TGTGCCAGCTCTGACCAGGGAGGTTGGGAAAAACTGTTTTTT
d_call: TRBD1; clone_size: -; j_call: TRBJ2-3; v_call: TRBV10-3; cdr3_aa: CAISESSGQGTDTQYF; cdr3_nt: TGTGCCATCAGTGAGTCCTCCGGACAGGGTACAGATACGCAGTATTTT
d_call: TRBD2; clone_size: -; j_call: TRBJ2-5; v_call: TRBV28; cdr3_aa: CASSLASSGGETQYF; cdr3_nt: TGTGCCAGCAGTTTAGCTTCTAGCGGGGGTGAGACCCAGTACTTC
d_call: TRBD1; clone_size: few; j_call: TRBJ1-5; v_call: TRBV2; cdr3_aa: CASSVEGQNQPQHF; cdr3_nt: TGTGCCAGCAGTGTTGAGGGACAGAATCAGCCCCAGCATTTT
d_call: TRBD2; clone_size: -; j_call: TRBJ2-7; v_call: TRBV11-2; cdr3_aa: CATAGGTSSYEQYF; cdr3_nt: TGTGCCACCGCGGGGGGGACAAGCTCCTACGAGCAGTACTTC
d_call: TRBD1; clone_size: -; j_call: TRBJ2-3; v_call: TRBV19; cdr3_aa: CASIPTDRGDTQYF; cdr3_nt: TGTGCCAGTATACCTACGGACAGGGGCGATACGCAGTATTTT
d_call: TRBD1; clone_size: -; j_call: TRBJ1-5; v_call: TRBV9; cdr3_aa: CASSVYPQDRELFDNQPQHF; cdr3_nt: TGTGCCAGCAGCGTATATCCCCAGGACAGGGAATTATTTGACAATCAGCCCCAGCATTTT
d_call: -; clone_size: once; j_call: TRBJ1-1; v_call: TRBV27; cdr3_aa: CASLGQTNTEAFF; cdr3_nt: TGTGCCAGCTTGGGGCAGACGAACACTGAAGCTTTCTTT
d_call: -; clone_size: -; j_call: TRBJ1-1; v_call: TRBV28; cdr3_aa: CASSRTAWGAFF; cdr3_nt: TGTGCCAGCAGCAGGACAGCCTGGGGAGCTTTCTTT
d_call: -; clone_size: -; j_call: TRBJ1-5; v_call: TRBV6-1; cdr3_aa: CASSEGGNQPQHF; cdr3_nt: TGTGCCAGCAGTGAAGGAGGGAATCAGCCCCAGCATTTT
d_call: -; clone_size: -; j_call: TRBJ1-5; v_call: TRBV6-5; cdr3_aa: CASSSVYSNQPQHF; cdr3_nt: TGTGCCAGCAGTTCAGTGTATAGCAATCAGCCCCAGCATTTT
d_call: TRBD1; clone_size: -; j_call: TRBJ2-7; v_call: TRBV27; cdr3_aa: CATGQVSYEQYF; cdr3_nt: TGTGCCACCGGACAGGTCTCCTACGAGCAGTACTTC
d_call: -; clone_size: many; j_call: TRBJ2-2; v_call: TRBV19; cdr3_aa: CAVLSLANTGELFF; cdr3_nt: TGTGCCGTCCTATCCCTCGCGAACACCGGGGAGCTGTTTTTT
d_call: TRBD1; clone_size: -; j_call: TRBJ2-7; v_call: TRBV7-9; cdr3_aa: CASSLLLGQGVSEQYF; cdr3_nt: TGTGCCAGCAGCCTCCTTCTCGGACAGGGGGTTTCCGAGCAGTACTTC
d_call: -; clone_size: -; j_call: TRBJ2-3; v_call: TRBV5-1; cdr3_aa: CASSFAHLADTQYF; cdr3_nt: TGCGCCAGCAGCTTCGCCCATCTAGCAGATACGCAGTATTTT
d_call: -; clone_size: -; j_call: TRBJ2-2; v_call: TRBV6-5; cdr3_aa: CASSPRPTGELFF; cdr3_nt: TGTGCCAGCAGTCCGCGGCCCACCGGGGAGCTGTTTTTT
d_call: TRBD1; clone_size: -; j_call: TRBJ1-1; v_call: TRBV4-1; cdr3_aa: CASSLGTANTEAFF; cdr3_nt: TGCGCCAGCAGCCTAGGGACAGCGAACACTGAAGCTTTCTTT
d_call: -; clone_size: once; j_call: TRBJ2-1; v_call: TRBV28; cdr3_aa: CASSLRKGGGGNYNEQFF; cdr3_nt: TGTGCCAGCAGTTTACGTAAGGGGGGGGGAGGTAATTACAATGAGCAGTTCTTC
d_call: TRBD1; clone_size: -; j_call: TRBJ1-1; v_call: TRBV28; cdr3_aa: CASSQGASGGLWDTEAFF; cdr3_nt: TGTGCCAGCAGCCAGGGGGCCAGCGGGGGGCTTTGGGACACTGAAGCTTTCTTT
d_call: TRBD2; clone_size: -; j_call: TRBJ2-1; v_call: TRBV11-2; cdr3_aa: CASSLDGGGRGWNEQFF; cdr3_nt: TGTGCCAGCAGCTTAGATGGGGGCGGGAGGGGCTGGAATGAGCAGTTCTTC
d_call: -; clone_size: -; j_call: TRBJ1-4; v_call: TRBV10-1; cdr3_aa: CASSESENRGEKLFF; cdr3_nt: TGCGCCAGCAGTGAGTCTGAGAATCGGGGTGAAAAACTGTTTTTT
d_call: -; clone_size: -; j_call: TRBJ2-5; v_call: TRBV5-1; cdr3_aa: CASSLIAVWETQYF; cdr3_nt: TGCGCCAGCAGCTTAATCGCGGTCTGGGAGACCCAGTACTTC
d_call: TRBD1; clone_size: -; j_call: TRBJ1-4; v_call: TRBV27; cdr3_aa: CASSLWAGGALAEKLFF; cdr3_nt: TGTGCCAGCAGTTTATGGGCAGGGGGCGCGTTGGCTGAAAAACTGTTTTTT
d_call: TRBD2; clone_size: -; j_call: TRBJ2-1; v_call: TRBV7-7; cdr3_aa: CASSRAGRGQEQFF; cdr3_nt: TGTGCTAGCAGCCGAGCGGGACGAGGCCAGGAGCAGTTCTTC
d_call: -; clone_size: -; j_call: TRBJ2-5; v_call: TRBV2; cdr3_aa: CASSEELAVETQYF; cdr3_nt: TGTGCCAGCAGTGAAGAATTAGCGGTCGAGACCCAGTACTTC
d_call: -; clone_size: once; j_call: TRBJ2-7; v_call: TRBV7-8; cdr3_aa: CASSKNSGPQEDEQYF; cdr3_nt: TGTGCCAGCAGTAAAAATTCCGGGCCCCAGGAGGACGAGCAGTACTTC
d_call: TRBD1; clone_size: -; j_call: TRBJ2-7; v_call: TRBV9; cdr3_aa: CASSRQGGYYEQYF; cdr3_nt: TGTGCCAGCAGCAGACAGGGGGGGTATTACGAGCAGTACTTC
d_call: TRBD1; clone_size: -; j_call: TRBJ1-2; v_call: TRBV4-1; cdr3_aa: CASSRTGDLYGYTF; cdr3_nt: TGCGCCAGCAGCCGAACAGGGGATCTCTATGGCTACACCTTC
d_call: -; clone_size: -; j_call: TRBJ2-7; v_call: TRBV7-9; cdr3_aa: CASSPVEQGEQYF; cdr3_nt: TGTGCCAGCAGCCCGGTGGAACAGGGCGAGCAGTACTTC
d_call: -; clone_size: -; j_call: TRBJ1-2; v_call: TRBV20-1; cdr3_aa: CSASGREGYTF; cdr3_nt: TGCAGTGCTAGCGGGAGAGAAGGCTACACCTTC
d_call: -; clone_size: few; j_call: TRBJ2-2; v_call: TRBV18; cdr3_aa: CASSPAQNTGELFF; cdr3_nt: TGTGCCAGCTCACCAGCACAGAACACCGGGGAGCTGTTTTTT
d_call: -; clone_size: -; j_call: TRBJ1-2; v_call: TRBV28; cdr3_aa: CASSTGIDGYTF; cdr3_nt: TGTGCCAGCTCTACAGGAATCGATGGCTACACCTTC
d_call: TRBD1; clone_size: -; j_call: TRBJ1-1; v_call: TRBV27; cdr3_aa: CASSLGPGTGENTEAFF; cdr3_nt: TGTGCCAGCAGCCTTGGACCCGGGACAGGGGAAAACACTGAAGCTTTCTTT
d_call: -; clone_size: -; j_call: TRBJ1-5; v_call: TRBV7-9; cdr3_aa: CASSLFAGGGNQPQHF; cdr3_nt: TGTGCCAGCAGCTTATTTGCGGGGGGCGGCAATCAGCCCCAGCATTTT
d_call: -; clone_size: few; j_call: TRBJ1-2; v_call: TRBV5-1; cdr3_aa: CASSLVADEGYGYTF; cdr3_nt: TGCGCCAGCAGCTTGGTGGCCGACGAGGGCTATGGCTACACCTTC
d_call: -; clone_size: -; j_call: TRBJ1-1; v_call: TRBV28; cdr3_aa: CASRTLQGLTEAFF; cdr3_nt: TGTGCCAGCCGTACGCTCCAGGGGCTCACTGAAGCTTTCTTT
d_call: -; clone_size: -; j_call: TRBJ2-6; v_call: TRBV27; cdr3_aa: CASSFVGDYANVLTF; cdr3_nt: TGTGCCAGCAGTTTCGTAGGGGATTATGCCAACGTCCTGACTTTC
d_call: -; clone_size: -; j_call: TRBJ1-2; v_call: TRBV7-9; cdr3_aa: CASSRGQNYGYTF; cdr3_nt: TGTGCCAGCAGCAGGGGCCAGAACTATGGCTACACCTTC
d_call: TRBD1; clone_size: -; j_call: TRBJ2-7; v_call: TRBV6-5; cdr3_aa: CASSYGQGVFYEQYF; cdr3_nt: TGTGCCAGCAGTTACGGACAGGGGGTATTCTACGAGCAGTACTTC
d_call: -; clone_size: -; j_call: TRBJ2-1; v_call: TRBV9; cdr3_aa: CASTRSKGAIFNEQFF; cdr3_nt: TGTGCCAGCACCAGATCCAAAGGGGCGATCTTTAATGAGCAGTTCTTC
d_call: -; clone_size: -; j_call: TRBJ2-3; v_call: TRBV27; cdr3_aa: CASSITSTDTQYF; cdr3_nt: TGTGCCAGCAGTATTACTAGCACAGATACGCAGTATTTT
d_call: -; clone_size: few; j_call: TRBJ1-1; v_call: TRBV20-1; cdr3_aa: CSARRGEAFF; cdr3_nt: TGCAGTGCTCGCAGGGGTGAAGCTTTCTTT
d_call: -; clone_size: -; j_call: TRBJ1-1; v_call: TRBV5-1; cdr3_aa: CASSLPLNTEAFF; cdr3_nt: TGCGCCAGCAGCTTGCCGTTGAACACTGAAGCTTTCTTT
d_call: TRBD2; clone_size: -; j_call: TRBJ2-3; v_call: TRBV5-8; cdr3_aa: CASGLAGGWTDTQYF; cdr3_nt: TGTGCCAGCGGACTAGCGGGAGGATGGACAGATACGCAGTATTTT
d_call: TRBD1; clone_size: -; j_call: TRBJ1-1; v_call: TRBV28; cdr3_aa: CASSLRDRGLNTEAFF; cdr3_nt: TGTGCCAGCAGTTTAAGGGACAGGGGATTGAACACTGAAGCTTTCTTT